Each of the 3 T cell receptor beta chains below was sequenced from the same sample in a study of T cell responses to AZD1222 COVID-19 vaccine. This table comes from immunoSEQ multiplex PCR, and its TCRdb copy is limited to in-frame clones, with some not included. The sample lists more than 65,000 clones; 75% to 90% were seen once. The specimen comprised peripheral blood, sampled 28 days after the second AZD1222 dose. Receptor source: an adult who received the AZD1222 COVID-19 vaccine.

This chain connects TRBV11-2 to TRBJ1-4; D not resolved. V lost 2 bases to trimming and J lost 0 bases, with 10 bases between them. The CDR3 runs to 16 residues. CDR1 and CDR2 from the germline V gene are SGHAT and FQNNGV. The CDR3 DNA reads TGTGCCAGCAGCTTAAGGGCAGTTGCAACTAATGAAAAACTGTTTTTT. Amino acid sequence: CASSLRAVATNEKLFF. Variable domain in full (rest from reference TRBV11-2 and TRBJ1-4): EAGVAQSPRYKIIEKRQSVAFWCNPISGHATLYWYQQILGQGPKLLIQFQNNGVVDDSQLPKDRFSAERLKGVDSTLKIQPAKLEDSAVYLCASSLRAVATNEKLFFGSGTQLSVL.

The rearrangement joins TRBV10-3 to TRBJ2-3; no definite D call. The CDR3 has 14 residues. Germline V lookup: CDR1 ENHRY, CDR2 SYGVKD. Trimming left V 4 bases short and J 2 bases short, with 10 bases between. In DNA, the CDR3 is TGTGCCATCAGTGGGGCAGTGTCCACAGATACGCAGTATTTT. It translates to CAISGAVSTDTQYF.

The CDR3 DNA reads TGTGCCAGCAGTTACTCTGAGTTTGGGGGGACCCAGTACTTC. It codes for CASSYSEFGGTQYF. V gene TRBV6-6 combines with J gene TRBJ2-5; TRBD1 or TRBD2 may be the D gene (5 bases each). Trimming removed 0 bases at V and 7 bases at J, with 12 bases between. The CDR3 covers 14 residues. The V gene's germline CDR1 is MNHNY and CDR2 SVGAGI (reference sequence).